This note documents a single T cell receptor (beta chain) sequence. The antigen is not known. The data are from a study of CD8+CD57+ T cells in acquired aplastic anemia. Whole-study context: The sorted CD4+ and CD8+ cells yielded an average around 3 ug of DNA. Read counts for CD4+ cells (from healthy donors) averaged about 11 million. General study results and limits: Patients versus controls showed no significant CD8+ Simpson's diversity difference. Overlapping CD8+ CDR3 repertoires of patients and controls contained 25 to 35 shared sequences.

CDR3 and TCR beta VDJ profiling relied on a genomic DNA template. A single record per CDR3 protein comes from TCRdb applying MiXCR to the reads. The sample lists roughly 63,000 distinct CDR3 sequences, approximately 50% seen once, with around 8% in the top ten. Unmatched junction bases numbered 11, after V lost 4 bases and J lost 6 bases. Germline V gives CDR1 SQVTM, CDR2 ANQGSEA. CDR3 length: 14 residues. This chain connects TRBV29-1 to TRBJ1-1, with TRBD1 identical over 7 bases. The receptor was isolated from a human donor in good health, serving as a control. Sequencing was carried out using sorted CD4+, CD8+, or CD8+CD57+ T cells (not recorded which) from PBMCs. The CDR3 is CSVASTGRVAEAFF. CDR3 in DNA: TGCAGCGTTGCTTCGACAGGGAGAGTGGCTGAAGCTTTCTTT.